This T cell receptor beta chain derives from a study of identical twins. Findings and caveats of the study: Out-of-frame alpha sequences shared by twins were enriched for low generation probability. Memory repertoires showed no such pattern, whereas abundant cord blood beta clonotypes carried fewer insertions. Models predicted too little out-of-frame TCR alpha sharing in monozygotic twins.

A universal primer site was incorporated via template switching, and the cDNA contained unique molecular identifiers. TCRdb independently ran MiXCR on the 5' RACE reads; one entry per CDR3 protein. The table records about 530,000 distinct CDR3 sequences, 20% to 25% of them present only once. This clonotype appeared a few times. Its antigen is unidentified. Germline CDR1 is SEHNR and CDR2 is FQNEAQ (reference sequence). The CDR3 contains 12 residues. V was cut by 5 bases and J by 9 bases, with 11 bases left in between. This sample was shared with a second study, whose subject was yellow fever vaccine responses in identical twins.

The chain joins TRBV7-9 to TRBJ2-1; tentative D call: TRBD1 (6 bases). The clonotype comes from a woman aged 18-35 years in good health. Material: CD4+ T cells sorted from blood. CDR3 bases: TGTGCCAGCAGCACCGTAGGGGGTGAGCAGTTCTTC. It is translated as CASSTVGGEQFF.